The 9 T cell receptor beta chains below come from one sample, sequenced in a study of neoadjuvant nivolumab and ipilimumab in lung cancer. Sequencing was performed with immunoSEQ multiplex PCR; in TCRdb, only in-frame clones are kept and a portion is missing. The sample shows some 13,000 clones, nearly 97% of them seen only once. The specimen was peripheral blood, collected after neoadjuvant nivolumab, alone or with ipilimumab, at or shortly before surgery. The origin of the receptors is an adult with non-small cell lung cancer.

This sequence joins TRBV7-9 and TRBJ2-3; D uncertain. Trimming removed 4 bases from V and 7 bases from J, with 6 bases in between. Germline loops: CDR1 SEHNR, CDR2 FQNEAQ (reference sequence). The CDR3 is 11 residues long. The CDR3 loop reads CASSSGNTQYF. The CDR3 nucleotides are TGTGCCAGCAGCTCGGGTAATACGCAGTATTTT.

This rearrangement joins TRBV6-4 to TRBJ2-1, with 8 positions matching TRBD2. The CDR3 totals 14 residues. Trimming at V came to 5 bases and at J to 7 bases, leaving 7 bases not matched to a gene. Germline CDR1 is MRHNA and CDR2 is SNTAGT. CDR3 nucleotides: TGTGCCAGCAGTCCCTCCGGGACTAGGAATGAGCAGTTCTTC. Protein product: CASSPSGTRNEQFF.

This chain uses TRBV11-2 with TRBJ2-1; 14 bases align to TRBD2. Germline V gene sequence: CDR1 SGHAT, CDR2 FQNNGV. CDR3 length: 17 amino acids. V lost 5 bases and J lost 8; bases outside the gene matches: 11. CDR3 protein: CASSRRTSGRIPDEQFF. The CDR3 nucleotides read TGTGCCAGCAGCAGACGGACTAGCGGGAGGATTCCGGATGAGCAGTTCTTC.

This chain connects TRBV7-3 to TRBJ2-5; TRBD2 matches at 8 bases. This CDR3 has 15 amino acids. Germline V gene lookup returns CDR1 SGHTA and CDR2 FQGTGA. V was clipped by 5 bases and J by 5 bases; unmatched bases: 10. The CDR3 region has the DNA TGTGCCAGCAGCCCTGACGGGGGGGCCTCTGAGACCCAGTACTTC. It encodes CASSPDGGASETQYF. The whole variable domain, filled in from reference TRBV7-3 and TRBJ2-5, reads GAGVSQTPSNKVTEKGKYVELRCDPISGHTALYWYRQSLGQGPEFLIYFQGTGAADDSGLPNDRFFAVRPEGSVSTLKIQRTERGDSAVYLCASSPDGGASETQYFGPGTRLLVL.

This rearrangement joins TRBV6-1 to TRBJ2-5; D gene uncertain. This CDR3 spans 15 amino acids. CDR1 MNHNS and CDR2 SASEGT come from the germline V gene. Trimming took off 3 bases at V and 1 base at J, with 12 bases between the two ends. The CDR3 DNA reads TGTGCCAGCAGTGACAGAGCCGTGCGCCAAGAGACCCAGTACTTC. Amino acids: CASSDRAVRQETQYF.

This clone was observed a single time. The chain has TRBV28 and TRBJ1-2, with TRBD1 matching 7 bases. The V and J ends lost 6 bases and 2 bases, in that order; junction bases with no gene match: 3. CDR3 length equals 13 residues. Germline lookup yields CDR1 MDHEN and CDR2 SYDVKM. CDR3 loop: CASSLGQNYGYTF. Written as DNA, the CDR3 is TGTGCCAGCAGCCTGGGACAGAACTATGGCTACACCTTC.

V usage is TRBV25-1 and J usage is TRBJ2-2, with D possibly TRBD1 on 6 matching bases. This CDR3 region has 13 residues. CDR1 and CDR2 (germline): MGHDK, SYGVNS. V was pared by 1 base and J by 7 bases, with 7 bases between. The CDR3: CASSELGGGELFF. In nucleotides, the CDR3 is TGTGCCAGCAGTGAATTAGGGGGCGGGGAGCTGTTTTTT.

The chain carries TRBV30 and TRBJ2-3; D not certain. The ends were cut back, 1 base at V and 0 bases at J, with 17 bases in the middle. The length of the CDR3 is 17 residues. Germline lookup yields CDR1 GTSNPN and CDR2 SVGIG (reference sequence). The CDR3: CAWSAAAYRLSTDTQYF. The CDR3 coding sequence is TGTGCCTGGAGTGCCGCGGCTTATCGGCTCAGCACAGATACGCAGTATTTT.

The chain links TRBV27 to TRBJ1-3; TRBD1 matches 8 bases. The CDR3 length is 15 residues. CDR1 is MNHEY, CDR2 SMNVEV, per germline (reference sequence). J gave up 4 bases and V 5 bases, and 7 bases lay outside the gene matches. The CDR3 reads CASSPSTGVGNTIYF. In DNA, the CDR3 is TGTGCCAGCAGTCCTTCGACAGGGGTCGGAAACACCATATATTTT.